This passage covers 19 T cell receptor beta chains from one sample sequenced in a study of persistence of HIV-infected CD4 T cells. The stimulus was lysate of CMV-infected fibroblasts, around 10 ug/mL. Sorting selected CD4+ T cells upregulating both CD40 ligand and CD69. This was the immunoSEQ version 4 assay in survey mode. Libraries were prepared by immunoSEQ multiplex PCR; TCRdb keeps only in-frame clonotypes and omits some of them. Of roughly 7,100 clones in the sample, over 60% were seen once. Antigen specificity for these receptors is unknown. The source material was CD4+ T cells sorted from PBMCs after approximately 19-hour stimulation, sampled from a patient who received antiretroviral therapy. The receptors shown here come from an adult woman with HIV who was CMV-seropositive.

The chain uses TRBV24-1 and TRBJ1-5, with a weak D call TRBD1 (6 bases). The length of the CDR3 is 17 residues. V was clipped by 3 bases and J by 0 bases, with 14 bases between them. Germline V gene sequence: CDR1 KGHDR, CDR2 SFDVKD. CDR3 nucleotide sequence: TGTGCCACCAGTGATGGGACACCTGGGGGTAGCAATCAGCCCCAGCATTTT. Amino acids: CATSDGTPGGSNQPQHF.

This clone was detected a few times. This CDR3 is CASSLNRAVLSVETQYF. The CDR3, as DNA: TGTGCCAGCAGCTTAAACAGGGCGGTGTTATCTGTGGAGACCCAGTACTTC. The chain employs TRBV7-6 and TRBJ2-5, with D perhaps matching TRBD1 (6 bases). The germline CDR1 and CDR2 sequences are SGHVS and FNYEAQ. V dropped 2 bases and J dropped 5 bases, with 21 bases sitting between them. The length of the CDR3 is 17 residues.

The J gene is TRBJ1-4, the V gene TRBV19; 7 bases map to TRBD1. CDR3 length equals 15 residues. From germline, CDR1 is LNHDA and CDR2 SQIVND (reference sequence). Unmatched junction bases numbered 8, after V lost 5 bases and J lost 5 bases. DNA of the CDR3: TGTGCCAGTAGTTCCCAGGGACAGCAGAATGAAAAACTGTTTTTT. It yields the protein CASSSQGQQNEKLFF.

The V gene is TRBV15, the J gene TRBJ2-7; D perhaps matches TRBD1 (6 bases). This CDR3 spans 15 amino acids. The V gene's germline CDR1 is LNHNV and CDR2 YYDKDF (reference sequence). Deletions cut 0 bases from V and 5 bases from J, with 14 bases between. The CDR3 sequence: CATSRDRGQYHEQYF. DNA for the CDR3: TGTGCCACCAGCAGAGATCGTGGACAGTACCACGAGCAGTACTTC.

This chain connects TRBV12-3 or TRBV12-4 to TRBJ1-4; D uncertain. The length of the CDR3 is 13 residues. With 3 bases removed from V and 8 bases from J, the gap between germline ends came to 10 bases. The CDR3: CASSFGAREKLFF. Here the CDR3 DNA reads TGTGCCAGCAGTTTCGGAGCCCGGGAAAAACTGTTTTTT.

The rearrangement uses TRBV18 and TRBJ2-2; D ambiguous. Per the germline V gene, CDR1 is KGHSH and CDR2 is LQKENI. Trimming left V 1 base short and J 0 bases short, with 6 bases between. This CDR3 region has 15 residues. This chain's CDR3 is CASSPRLTNTGELFF. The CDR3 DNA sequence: TGTGCCAGCTCACCACGGCTCACGAACACCGGGGAGCTGTTTTTT.

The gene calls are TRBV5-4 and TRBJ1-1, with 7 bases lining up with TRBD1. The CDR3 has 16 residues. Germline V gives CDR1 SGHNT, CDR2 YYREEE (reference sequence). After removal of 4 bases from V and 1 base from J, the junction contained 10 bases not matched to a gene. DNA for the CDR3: TGTGCCAGCAGCGGGGACAGAGGGTCGTGGAACACTGAAGCTTTCTTT. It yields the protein CASSGDRGSWNTEAFF.

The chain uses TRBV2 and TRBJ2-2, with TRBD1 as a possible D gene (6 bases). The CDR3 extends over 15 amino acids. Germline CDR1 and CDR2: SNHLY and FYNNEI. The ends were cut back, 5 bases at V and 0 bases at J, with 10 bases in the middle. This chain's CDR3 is CASSPQGANTGELFF. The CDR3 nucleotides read TGTGCCAGCAGTCCACAGGGAGCGAACACCGGGGAGCTGTTTTTT. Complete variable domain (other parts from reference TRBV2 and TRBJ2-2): EPEVTQTPSHQVTQMGQEVILRCVPISNHLYFYWYRQILGQKVEFLVSFYNNEISEKSEIFDDQFSVERPDGSNFTLKIRSTKLEDSAMYFCASSPQGANTGELFFGEGSRLTVL.

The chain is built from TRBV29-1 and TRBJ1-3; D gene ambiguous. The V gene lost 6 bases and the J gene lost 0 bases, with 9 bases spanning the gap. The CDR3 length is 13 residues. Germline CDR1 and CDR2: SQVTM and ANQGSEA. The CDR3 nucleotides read TGCAGCGTAGCACAGAGCTCTGGAAACACCATATATTTT. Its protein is CSVAQSSGNTIYF.

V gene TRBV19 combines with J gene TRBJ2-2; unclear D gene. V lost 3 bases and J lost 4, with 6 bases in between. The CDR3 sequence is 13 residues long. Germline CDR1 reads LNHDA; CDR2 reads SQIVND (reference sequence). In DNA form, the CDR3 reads TGTGCCAGTAGTATGAAAGGCACCGGGGAGCTGTTTTTT. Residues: CASSMKGTGELFF. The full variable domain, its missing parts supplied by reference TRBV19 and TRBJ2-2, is DGGITQSPKYLFRKEGQNVTLSCEQNLNHDAMYWYRQDPGQGLRLIYYSQIVNDFQKGDIAEGYSVSREKKESFPLTVTSAQKNPTAFYLCASSMKGTGELFFGEGSRLTVL.

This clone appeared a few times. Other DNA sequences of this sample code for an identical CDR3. The CDR3 sequence: CASSVEGGNTIYF. CDR3 sequence (DNA): TGTGCCAGCAGCGTAGAGGGAGGAAACACCATATATTTT. The chain uses TRBV9 and TRBJ1-3; D unclear. Trimming pared 0 bases from V and 4 bases from J, leaving 5 bases between. The germline CDR1 and CDR2 sequences are SGDLS and YYNGEE. This CDR3 has 13 amino acids.

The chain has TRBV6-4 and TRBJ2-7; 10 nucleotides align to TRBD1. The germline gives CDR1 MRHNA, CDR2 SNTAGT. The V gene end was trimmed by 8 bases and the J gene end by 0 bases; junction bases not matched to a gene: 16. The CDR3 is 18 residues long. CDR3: CASRGLGTGVSSSYEQYF. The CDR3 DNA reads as TGTGCCAGCCGGGGGTTGGGGACAGGGGTCTCTAGCTCCTACGAGCAGTACTTC.

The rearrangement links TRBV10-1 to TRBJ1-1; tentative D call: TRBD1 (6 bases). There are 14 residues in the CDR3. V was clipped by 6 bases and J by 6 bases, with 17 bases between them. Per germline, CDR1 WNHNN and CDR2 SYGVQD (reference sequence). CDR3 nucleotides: TGCGCCAGCAGGACTATACAGGGAAACGCTGAAGCTTTCTTT. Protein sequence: CASRTIQGNAEAFF.

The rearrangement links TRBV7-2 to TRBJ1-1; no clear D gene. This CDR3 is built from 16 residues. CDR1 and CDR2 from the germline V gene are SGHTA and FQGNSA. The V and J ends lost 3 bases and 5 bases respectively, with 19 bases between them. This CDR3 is CASSLNGAQGLTEAFF. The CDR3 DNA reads TGTGCCAGCAGCTTGAACGGAGCCCAAGGCTTGACTGAAGCTTTCTTT.

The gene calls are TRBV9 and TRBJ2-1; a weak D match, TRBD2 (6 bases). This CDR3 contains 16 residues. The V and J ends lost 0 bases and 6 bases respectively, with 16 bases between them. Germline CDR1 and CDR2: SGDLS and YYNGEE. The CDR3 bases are TGTGCCAGCAGCGTAGAGGATCTCCTCGGGGGCAATGAGCAGTTCTTC. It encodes CASSVEDLLGGNEQFF. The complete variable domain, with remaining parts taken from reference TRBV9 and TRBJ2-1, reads DSGVTQTPKHLITATGQRVTLRCSPRSGDLSVYWYQQSLDQGLQFLIQYYNGEERAKGNILERFSAQQFPDLHSELNLSSLELGDSALYFCASSVEDLLGGNEQFFGPGTRLTVL.

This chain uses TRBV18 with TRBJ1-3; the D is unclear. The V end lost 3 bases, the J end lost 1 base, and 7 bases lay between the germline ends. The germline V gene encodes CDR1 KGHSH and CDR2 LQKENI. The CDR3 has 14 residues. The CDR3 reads CASSPSGSGNTIYF. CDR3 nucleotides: TGTGCCAGCTCACCGTCGGGGTCTGGAAACACCATATATTTT.

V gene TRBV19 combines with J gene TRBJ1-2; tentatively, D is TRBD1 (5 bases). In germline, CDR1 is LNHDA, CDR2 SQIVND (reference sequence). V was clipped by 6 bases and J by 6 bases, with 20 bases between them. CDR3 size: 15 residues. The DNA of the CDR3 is TGTGCCAGTAGGAAAGGAAAAGGGGAATCGAATGGCTACACCTTC. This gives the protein CASRKGKGESNGYTF. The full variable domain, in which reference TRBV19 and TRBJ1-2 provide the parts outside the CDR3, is DGGITQSPKYLFRKEGQNVTLSCEQNLNHDAMYWYRQDPGQGLRLIYYSQIVNDFQKGDIAEGYSVSREKKESFPLTVTSAQKNPTAFYLCASRKGKGESNGYTFGSGTRLTVV.

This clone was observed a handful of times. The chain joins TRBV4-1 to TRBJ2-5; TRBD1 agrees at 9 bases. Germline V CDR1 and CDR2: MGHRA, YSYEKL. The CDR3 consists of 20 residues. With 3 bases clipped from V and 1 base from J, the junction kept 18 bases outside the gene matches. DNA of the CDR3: TGCGCCAGCAGCCAGGGGGAAACTTGGACAGGGGAAGGGCTCCAAGAGACCCAGTACTTC. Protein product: CASSQGETWTGEGLQETQYF.

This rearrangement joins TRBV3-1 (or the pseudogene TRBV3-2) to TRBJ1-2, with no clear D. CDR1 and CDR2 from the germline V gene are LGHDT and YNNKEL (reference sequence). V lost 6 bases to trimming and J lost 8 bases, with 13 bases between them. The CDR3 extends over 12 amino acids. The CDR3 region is CASRPPEGGYTF. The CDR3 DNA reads TGTGCCAGCAGACCCCCCGAGGGAGGCTACACCTTC.